This TCR beta chain derives from a study of blood T cell repertoires in COVID-19 (dated by TCRdb to about 2020). At the level of the whole study: Collaborator samples came from the United States, Italy and Spain and covered acute and convalescent phases of COVID-19. The prospective study material was composed of cDNA or gDNA derived from T cells, B-cell-depleted T cells, or PBMCs. Subjects who had been exposed to COVID-19, were actively infected with it, or had recovered from it provided the deeply sampled blood TCRbeta repertoires that made up the dataset. A freely available public database, intended as a resource for researchers studying the immune response to SARS-CoV-2, is where the repertoires were released. The samples were drawn from the first 160 participants of the ongoing ImmuneRACE study and from 1,254 subjects provided by 6 global collaborators. Sample metadata almost always included a de-identified subject ID, COVID-19 status, age in years and sex. Where HLA class I and class II types were available, the types were taken from metadata supplied by the sample provider, not from assay-based typing. General study outcomes and caveats: The amount of clinical and demographic metadata varied by source and participant and was provided uncurated.

V is pruned by 7 bases and J by 3 bases, leaving 12 bases of the junction without a gene match. The germline V gene (reference sequence) specifies MNHEY as CDR1 and SMNVEV as CDR2. The CDR3 starts with the cysteine, ends with the phenylalanine, and has 16 residues. Only CDR3 DNA remains: 48 bases, in frame from the first base. TCRbeta CDR3 regions were amplified from genomic DNA by means of the immunoSEQ Assay, a bias-controlled multiplex PCR. The paper's data handling went like this. The number of nucleated cells in each sample was estimated by amplification of reference gene primers within the assay. Sequence reads were collapsed and filtered to measure the absolute abundance of every unique TCRbeta CDR3 rearrangement. For each sample, productive Simpson clonality was calculated as the square root of Simpson's diversity index over productive rearrangements. TCRdb provides this immuneACCESS table in a form limited to in-frame rearrangements. Some clones are lacking; in checked studies, under half of them reflect an unresolved V gene, and why the rest are absent is not known. V, J and clone size are taken as reported in that table, and D and trimming were inferred from the DNA itself. In this sample the table shows about 270,000 clones, under 90% of which occur a single time. Of the sample, 15% falls within the top ten clones.

In the prospective study, participants were roughly 18 to 90 years old, resided in approximately 25 geographic areas of the United States, and were enrolled through a virtual design. In the prospective study, cohorts were assigned on the basis of participant-reported clinical history obtained from a screening survey and a study questionnaire. For ImmuneRACE Cohort 3, a participant was defined as recovered based on two consecutive negative NP/OP PCR tests, clearance by a healthcare professional, or resolution of symptoms. In the prospective study, mobile phlebotomists collected whole blood, serum and a nasopharyngeal or oropharyngeal swab from each participant. Over an approximately 2-month period, participants in the prospective study had the option of providing additional blood draws and questionnaires. Prospective study blood samples were shipped either frozen or at room temperature before DNA extraction.

For this clone: Its target antigen remains unknown. The record has no base qualities; no much larger clone is one base away.

This TCR came from a young man who had recovered from COVID-19. The V and J segments used are TRBV27 and TRBJ2-1; TRBD2 aligns with 7 central bases. The sample taken for sequencing was PBMCs or T cells enriched from blood (not recorded which). The CDR3 region has the sequence CASTLTQRGNYNEQFF. The nucleotides read TGTGCCAGCACATTAACCCAGCGGGGCAACTACAATGAGCAGTTCTTC.